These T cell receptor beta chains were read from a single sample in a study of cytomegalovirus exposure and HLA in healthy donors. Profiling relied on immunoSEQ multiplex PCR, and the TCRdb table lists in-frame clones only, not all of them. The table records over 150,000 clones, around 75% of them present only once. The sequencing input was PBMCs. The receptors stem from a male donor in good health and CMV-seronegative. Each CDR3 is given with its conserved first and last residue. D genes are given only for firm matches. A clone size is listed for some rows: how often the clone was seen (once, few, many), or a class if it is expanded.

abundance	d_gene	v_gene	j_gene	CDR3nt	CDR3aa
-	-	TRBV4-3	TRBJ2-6	TGCGCCAGCAGCCAAGATCTAACAGGGAAGCACTCTGGGGCCAACGTCCTGACTTTC	CASSQDLTGKHSGANVLTF
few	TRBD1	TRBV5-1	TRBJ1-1	TGCGCCAGCAGCGGAGGGGGCGGGAACACTGAAGCTTTCTTT	CASSGGGGNTEAFF
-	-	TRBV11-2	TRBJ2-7	TGTGCCAGCAGCACAACAGGTTTCTCCTACGAGCAGTACTTC	CASSTTGFSYEQYF
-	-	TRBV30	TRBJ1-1	TGTGCCTGGAGCGCATTAGCGCGACAGAACACTGAAGCTTTCTTT	CAWSALARQNTEAFF
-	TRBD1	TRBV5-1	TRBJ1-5	TGCGCCAGCAGCCCGGGACAGGGGATATATCAGCCCCAGCATTTT	CASSPGQGIYQPQHF
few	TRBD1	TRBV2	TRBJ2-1	TGTGCCAGCAGTAACACACAGGGGGTCGAGCAGTTCTTC	CASSNTQGVEQFF
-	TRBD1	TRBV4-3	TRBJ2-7	TGCGCCAGCAGAAAAAACGGACAGGGAATCTACGAGCAGTACTTC	CASRKNGQGIYEQYF
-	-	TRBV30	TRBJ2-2	TGTGCCTGGAGGGTAACAACCGGGGAGCTGTTTTTT	CAWRVTTGELFF
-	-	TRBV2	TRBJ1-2	TGTGCCAGCGAACAGTGGTTTTTTGGGTCCTGGGGCTACACCTTC	CASEQWFFGSWGYTF
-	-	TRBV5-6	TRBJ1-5	TGTGCCAGCAGCTTCAGGAATCAGCCCCAGCATTTT	CASSFRNQPQHF
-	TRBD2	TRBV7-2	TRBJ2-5	TGTGCCAGCAGCCCCCAACTAGCGACAGAAGAGACCCAGTACTTC	CASSPQLATEETQYF
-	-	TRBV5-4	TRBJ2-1	TGTGCCAGCAGCTTGGGACCTAGCTCCTACAATGAGCAGTTCTTC	CASSLGPSSYNEQFF
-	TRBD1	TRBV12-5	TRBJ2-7	TGTGCTAGTGGTTTCGGACAGGGGACGGACGAGCAGTACTTC	CASGFGQGTDEQYF
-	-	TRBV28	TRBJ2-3	TGTGCCAGCAGTGTCCTCAGGTCAGATACGCAGTATTTT	CASSVLRSDTQYF
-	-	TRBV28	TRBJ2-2	TGTGCCAGCAGTCTACCCGGAGGAACCGGGGAGCTGTTTTTT	CASSLPGGTGELFF
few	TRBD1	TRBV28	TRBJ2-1	TGTGCCAGCAGTTTGGTGGCAGGGGGCTACAATGAGCAGTTCTTC	CASSLVAGGYNEQFF
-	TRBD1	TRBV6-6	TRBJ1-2	TGTGCCAGCAGTTCGGGACAGGGGGGAGTAGGCTATGGCTACACCTTC	CASSSGQGGVGYGYTF
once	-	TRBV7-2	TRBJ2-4	TGTGCCAGCAGCTCTAAGGAGGGCCGTTACGACATTCAGTACTTC	CASSSKEGRYDIQYF
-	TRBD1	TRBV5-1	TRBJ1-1	TGCGCCAGCAGCTTGCAGGGGGAACATTTGAACACTGAAGCTTTCTTT	CASSLQGEHLNTEAFF
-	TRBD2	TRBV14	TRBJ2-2	TGTGCCAGCAGCCAAGTTCGGGGGGTGAACACCGGGGAGCTGTTTTTT	CASSQVRGVNTGELFF